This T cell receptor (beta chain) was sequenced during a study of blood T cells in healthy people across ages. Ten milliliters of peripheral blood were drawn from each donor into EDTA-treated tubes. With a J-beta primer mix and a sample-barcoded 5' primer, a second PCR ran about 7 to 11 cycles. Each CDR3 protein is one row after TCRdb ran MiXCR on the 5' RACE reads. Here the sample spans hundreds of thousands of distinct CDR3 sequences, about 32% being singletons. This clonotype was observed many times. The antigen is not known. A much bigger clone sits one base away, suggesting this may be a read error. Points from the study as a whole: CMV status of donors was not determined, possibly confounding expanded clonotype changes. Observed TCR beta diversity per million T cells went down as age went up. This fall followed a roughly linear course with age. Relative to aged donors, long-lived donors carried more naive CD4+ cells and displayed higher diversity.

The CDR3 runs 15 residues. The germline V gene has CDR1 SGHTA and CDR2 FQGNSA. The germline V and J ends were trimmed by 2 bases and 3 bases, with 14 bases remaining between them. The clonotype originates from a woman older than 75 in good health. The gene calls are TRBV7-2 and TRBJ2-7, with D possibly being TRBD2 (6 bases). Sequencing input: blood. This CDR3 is CASSLSGQGRYEQYF. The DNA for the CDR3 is TGTGCCAGCAGCTTAAGCGGGCAGGGCCGCTACGAGCAGTACTTC.